The clone carrying this TCR beta chain was seen a few times. No antigen is known for it. Employing constant-segment primers, 5'RACE generated TCR alpha and TCR beta cDNA libraries bearing sample barcodes and UMIs. A single record per CDR3 protein comes from TCRdb applying MiXCR to the 5' RACE reads. The sample yields a few hundred thousand distinct CDR3 sequences, 10% seen once. These data are taken from a study of T-cell memory formation after mild COVID-19. About the research overall: In these data, TCR clusters were largely donor specific. Study-wide results and caveats: Clones that contracted clustered mainly in CM and EM if CD4+ and in EMRA if CD8+. In pre-infection memory, a portion of responding clones appeared, which suggested that cross-reactive memory joined.

Trimming shortened V by 3 bases and J by 3 bases, and 12 bases separated the two germline ends. The CDR3 length is 14 residues. CDR1 SEHNR and CDR2 FQNEAQ come from the germline V gene (reference sequence). The V call is TRBV7-9, the J call TRBJ2-7; TRBD2 is a possible D gene (6 bases). What was sequenced was PBMCs or a T cell subset sorted from them (not recorded which). The origin of this receptor is a man in his late teens or twenties who had mild COVID-19 (a few samples of this study predate the infection). Cell type and time point are not known. The CDR3 here is CASSLGGPLYEQYF. CDR3 DNA sequence: TGTGCCAGCAGCTTGGGGGGTCCCCTCTACGAGCAGTACTTC. The full variable domain, its missing parts supplied by reference TRBV7-9 and TRBJ2-7, is DTGVSQNPRHKITKRGQNVTFRCDPISEHNRLYWYRQTLGQGPEFLTYFQNEAQLEKSRLLSDRFSAERPKGSFSTLEIQRTEQGDSAMYLCASSLGGPLYEQYFGPGTRLTVT.